Listed below are T cell receptor beta chains from one sample, sequenced in a study of blood T cell repertoires in COVID-19. Clones were read by immunoSEQ multiplex PCR, and TCRdb kept only the in-frame ones, dropping some. This sample has fewer than 60,000 clones, with approximately 81% found just once. Input material: peripheral blood. The receptors shown here come from a woman older than 75 with acute or convalescent COVID-19. The conserved cysteine and the conserved F or W are not part of the CDR3 here. Some rows mark clone size as missing; the rest say once, few, many or name a class of expanded clone.

TRBJ1-3 | NA | TRBV6-5 | ASSSGQGNTIY
TRBJ2-1 | NA | TRBV4-2 | ASSRASGEVWSYNEQF
TRBJ2-2 | NA | TRBV2 | ASRYGGAGELF
TRBJ1-3 | few | TRBV7-9 | ASSPTQGQNSGNTIY
TRBJ2-7 | NA | TRBV5-1 | ASSPRTSGDQYEQY
TRBJ1-2 | NA | TRBV12-1 | ASRSRGNYGYT
TRBJ2-5 | NA | TRBV2 | ASSSGRYQETQY
TRBJ2-4 | NA | TRBV2 | ASSEALGTSIQY
TRBJ1-6 | few | TRBV2 | ASRGQGFPPLH
TRBJ2-5 | NA | TRBV29-1 | SVGTSGQGTQY
TRBJ2-3 | NA | TRBV7-3 | ASSFRQGTDTQY
TRBJ1-5 | NA | TRBV12-5 | ASGSPLGNSNQPQH
TRBJ2-1 | NA | TRBV5-1 | ASSSSGGREPTYNEQF
TRBJ2-7 | NA | TRBV6-1 | ASSDRGAQRGSYEQY
TRBJ1-4 | NA | TRBV19 | ASSDRGVGKLF
TRBJ2-7 | NA | TRBV25-1 | ASTPGTGDYEQY